This TCR beta chain was captured in a study of regulatory T cells in long-lasting Graves disease. To make TCR beta libraries, researchers used iRepertoire HTBI primers and Arm-PCR of CDR3 regions. TCRdb redid the calling of the multiplex PCR reads with MiXCR, one entry per CDR3 protein. The sample lists about 520,000 distinct CDR3 sequences, 12% occurring once. This clonotype was found many times. Its antigen is not known. Time point described: newly diagnosed GD, antithyroid drugs for less than 3 months. PBMC RNA was the source of the TCR library. Whole-study results and caveats: Lower TCR diversity was seen in persistent Graves' patients than in newly diagnosed ones.

This same sample was also part of a study on T cells in Graves' hyperthyroidism and ophthalmopathy. That work contributes: TCR CDR3 underwent first-round RT-PCR with the HTBI primer set.

Sequences were derived from peripheral blood mononuclear cells (PBMCs), sampled at new diagnosis, from a patient treated with antithyroid drugs. This clonotype was sampled from a young woman with Graves disease.

CDR3: CASSPSSSGLLPGDTQYF. CDR3 nucleotides: TGTGCCAGCAGTCCCAGTTCGTCGGGACTCCTCCCGGGAGATACGCAGTATTTT. V and J are TRBV6-1 and TRBJ2-3, with D perhaps TRBD2 (6 bases). V was cut by 5 bases and J by 5 bases, with 26 bases left in between. The CDR3 extends over 18 amino acids. Germline-derived CDR1 and CDR2 are MNHNS and SASEGT.